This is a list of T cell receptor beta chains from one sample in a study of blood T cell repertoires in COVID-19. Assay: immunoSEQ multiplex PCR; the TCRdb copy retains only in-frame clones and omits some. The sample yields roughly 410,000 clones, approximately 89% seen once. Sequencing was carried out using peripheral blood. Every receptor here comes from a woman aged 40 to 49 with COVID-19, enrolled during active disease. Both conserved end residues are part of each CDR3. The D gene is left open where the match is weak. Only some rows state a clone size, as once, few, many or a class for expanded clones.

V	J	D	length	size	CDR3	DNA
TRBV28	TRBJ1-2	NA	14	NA	CASSLRGLGYGYTF	TGTGCCAGCAGTTTAAGGGGCCTAGGCTATGGCTACACCTTC
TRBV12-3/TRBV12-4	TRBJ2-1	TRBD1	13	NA	CASGQDSYNEQFF	TGTGCCAGCGGACAGGACTCCTACAATGAGCAGTTCTTC
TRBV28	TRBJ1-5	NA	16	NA	CASSKAGAWGNQPQHF	TGTGCCAGCAGCAAAGCTGGGGCCTGGGGCAATCAGCCCCAGCATTTT
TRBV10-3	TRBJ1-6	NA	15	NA	CAISESWQGNSPLHF	TGTGCCATCAGTGAGTCCTGGCAGGGGAATTCACCCCTCCACTTT
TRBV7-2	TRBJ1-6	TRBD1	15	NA	CASSRDRGDGSPLHF	TGTGCCAGCAGCCGCGACAGGGGGGACGGTTCACCCCTCCACTTT
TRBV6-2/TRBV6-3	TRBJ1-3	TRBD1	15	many	CASSYATGEGNTIYF	TGTGCCAGCAGTTACGCCACAGGGGAAGGAAACACCATATATTTT
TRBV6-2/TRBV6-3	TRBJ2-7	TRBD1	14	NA	CASSYRGPRREQYF	TGTGCCAGCAGTTACAGGGGGCCAAGGAGGGAGCAGTACTTC
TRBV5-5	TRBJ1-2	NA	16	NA	CASSWRGQGSESGYTF	TGTGCCAGCAGCTGGAGGGGCCAGGGAAGTGAGTCAGGCTACACCTTC
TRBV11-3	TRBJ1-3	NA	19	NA	CASSLEWEGLMSGSNTIYF	TGTGCCAGCAGCTTAGAGTGGGAGGGGCTGATGAGCGGAAGTAACACCATATATTTT
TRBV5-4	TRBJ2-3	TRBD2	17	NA	CASSKGAGGGATDTQYF	TGTGCCAGCAGCAAAGGAGCTGGCGGGGGGGCAACAGATACGCAGTATTTT
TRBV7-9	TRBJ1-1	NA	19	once	CASSADVGAGSRFRTEAFF	TGTGCCAGCAGCGCTGACGTCGGCGCAGGGTCTCGATTCCGGACTGAAGCTTTCTTT
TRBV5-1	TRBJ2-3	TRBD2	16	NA	CASSLAGLAYTDTQYF	TGCGCCAGCAGCTTGGCCGGACTAGCGTACACAGATACGCAGTATTTT
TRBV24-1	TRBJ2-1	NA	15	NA	CATSDTGAAYNEQFF	TGTGCCACCAGTGATACGGGAGCAGCCTACAATGAGCAGTTCTTC
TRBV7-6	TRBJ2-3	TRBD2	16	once	CASSLTRGGATDTQYF	TGTGCCAGCAGCTTAACCCGCGGGGGGGCCACAGATACGCAGTATTTT
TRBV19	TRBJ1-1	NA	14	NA	CASSIAGMNTEAFF	TGTGCCAGTAGTATTGCAGGCATGAACACTGAAGCTTTCTTT
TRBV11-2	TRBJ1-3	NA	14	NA	CASSLITVGNTIYF	TGTGCCAGCAGCTTGATAACAGTTGGAAACACCATATATTTT
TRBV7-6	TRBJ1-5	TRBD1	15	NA	CASSSGQPSNQPQHF	TGTGCCAGCAGCTCGGGACAGCCTAGCAATCAGCCCCAGCATTTT
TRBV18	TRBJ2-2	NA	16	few	CASSPSRQTNTGELFF	TGTGCCAGCTCACCAAGCCGACAGACCAACACCGGGGAGCTGTTTTTT
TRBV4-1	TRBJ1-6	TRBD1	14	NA	CASGPDRGGSPLHF	TGCGCCAGCGGCCCGGACAGGGGCGGTTCACCCCTCCACTTT
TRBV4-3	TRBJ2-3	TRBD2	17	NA	CASSQAFKAGGADTQYF	TGCGCCAGCAGCCAAGCGTTCAAAGCGGGAGGGGCAGATACGCAGTATTTT
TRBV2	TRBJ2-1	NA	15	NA	CASSGLGQATNEQFF	TGTGCCAGCAGTGGATTGGGACAAGCAACCAATGAGCAGTTCTTC
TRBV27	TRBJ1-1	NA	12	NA	CASRGLLTEAFF	TGTGCCAGCAGGGGGCTTCTCACTGAAGCTTTCTTT
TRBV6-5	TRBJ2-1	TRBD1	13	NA	CASQLGQGHEQFF	TGTGCCAGCCAACTCGGACAGGGACATGAGCAGTTCTTC
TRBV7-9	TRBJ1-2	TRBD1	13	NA	CASSFGTDYGYTF	TGTGCCAGCAGCTTTGGGACAGACTATGGCTACACCTTC
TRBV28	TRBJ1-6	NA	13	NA	CASSPAYNSPLHF	TGTGCCAGCAGCCCAGCGTATAATTCACCCCTCCACTTT
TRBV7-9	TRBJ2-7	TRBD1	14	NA	CASSLRQGAGEQYF	TGTGCCAGCAGCTTAAGGCAGGGGGCTGGAGAGCAGTACTTC
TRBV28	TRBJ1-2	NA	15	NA	CASSSNRERHYGYTF	TGTGCCAGCAGTTCGAACAGGGAGAGGCACTATGGCTACACCTTC
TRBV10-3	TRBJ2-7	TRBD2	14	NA	CAISEVAGPYEQYF	TGTGCCATCAGTGAGGTAGCGGGGCCCTACGAGCAGTACTTC
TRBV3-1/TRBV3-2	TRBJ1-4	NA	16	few	CASSLSRGVFGEKLFF	TGTGCCAGCAGCTTGAGTCGGGGAGTATTCGGGGAAAAACTGTTTTTT
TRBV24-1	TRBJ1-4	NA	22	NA	CATSELPKYPDPGWATNEKLFF	TGTGCCACCAGTGAGCTCCCAAAGTACCCGGACCCAGGGTGGGCCACTAATGAAAAACTGTTTTTT
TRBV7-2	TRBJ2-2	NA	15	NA	CASSQGLGNTGELFF	TGTGCCAGCAGCCAAGGACTCGGTAACACCGGGGAGCTGTTTTTT
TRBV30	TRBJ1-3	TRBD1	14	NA	CAWSGTGGGNTIYF	TGTGCCTGGAGCGGGACAGGTGGCGGAAACACCATATATTTT
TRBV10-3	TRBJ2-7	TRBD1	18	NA	CAISESSSWAGQGNEQYF	TGTGCCATCAGTGAGTCTTCGTCATGGGCCGGACAGGGTAACGAGCAGTACTTC
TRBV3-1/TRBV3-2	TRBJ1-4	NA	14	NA	CASSQDRGNEKLFF	TGTGCCAGCAGCCAAGATCGGGGGAATGAAAAACTGTTTTTT
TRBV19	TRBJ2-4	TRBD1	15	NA	CASSLGTGGASSQYF	TGTGCCAGTAGTCTCGGGACAGGGGGCGCTTCTAGTCAGTACTTC
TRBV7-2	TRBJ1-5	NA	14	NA	CASRDRHGNQPQHF	TGTGCCAGCAGGGATAGACACGGCAATCAGCCCCAGCATTTT
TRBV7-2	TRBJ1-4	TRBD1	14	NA	CASRGTASNEKLFF	TGTGCCAGCAGGGGGACAGCTAGTAATGAAAAACTGTTTTTT
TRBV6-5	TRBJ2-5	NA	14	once	CASSYSSSPETQYF	TGTGCCAGCAGTTACTCGTCTAGTCCAGAGACCCAGTACTTC
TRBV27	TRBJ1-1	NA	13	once	CASSYSSNTEAFF	TGTGCCAGCAGTTACAGCTCGAACACTGAAGCTTTCTTT
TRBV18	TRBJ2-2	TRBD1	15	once	CASSPWTGNTGELFF	TGTGCCAGCTCACCGTGGACAGGCAACACCGGGGAGCTGTTTTTT
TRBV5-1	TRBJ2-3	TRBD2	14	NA	CGSKREAGTDTQYF	TGCGGATCTAAGCGGGAGGCGGGCACAGATACGCAGTATTTT
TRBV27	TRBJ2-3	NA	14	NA	CASSTRDLLDTQYF	TGTGCCAGCAGTACCCGGGACTTGCTCGATACGCAGTATTTT
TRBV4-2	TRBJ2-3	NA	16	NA	CASSQDRRGATDTQYF	TGTGCCAGCAGCCAAGATCGACGGGGGGCAACCGATACGCAGTATTTT
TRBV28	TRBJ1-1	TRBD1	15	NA	CASIPRQGMNTEAFF	TGTGCCAGCATCCCAAGACAGGGAATGAACACTGAAGCTTTCTTT
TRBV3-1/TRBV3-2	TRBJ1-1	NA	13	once	CASSQVIYTEAFF	TGTGCCAGCAGCCAAGTTATTTACACTGAAGCTTTCTTT
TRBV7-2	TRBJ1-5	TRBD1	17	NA	CASSLRTGGLSNQPQHF	TGTGCCAGCAGCTTGAGGACAGGGGGTTTGAGCAATCAGCCCCAGCATTTT
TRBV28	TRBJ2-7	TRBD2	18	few	CASRPGGLAGEGSYEQYF	TGTGCCAGCAGGCCCGGGGGGCTAGCGGGAGAAGGAAGCTACGAGCAGTACTTC
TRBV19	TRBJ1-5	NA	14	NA	CASSMSQSNQPQHF	TGTGCCAGTAGTATGTCACAAAGCAATCAGCCCCAGCATTTT
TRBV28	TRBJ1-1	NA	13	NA	CASSSLVNTEAFF	TGTGCCAGCAGTTCCCTAGTGAACACTGAAGCTTTCTTT
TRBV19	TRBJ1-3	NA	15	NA	CASSIGTSSGNTIYF	TGTGCCAGTAGTATTGGGACAAGCTCTGGAAACACCATATATTTT
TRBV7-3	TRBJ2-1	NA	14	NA	CASSSQGFGNEQFF	TGTGCCAGCAGCTCACAGGGTTTCGGCAATGAGCAGTTCTTC
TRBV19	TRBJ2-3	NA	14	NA	CASSRTGSTDTQYF	TGTGCCAGTAGCAGGACGGGGAGCACAGATACGCAGTATTTT
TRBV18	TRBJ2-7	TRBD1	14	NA	CASSPTGGFYEQYF	TGTGCCAGCTCACCCACAGGGGGGTTCTACGAGCAGTACTTC
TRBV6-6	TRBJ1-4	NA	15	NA	CASRTRLATNEKLFF	TGTGCCAGCCGGACTCGACTAGCAACTAATGAAAAACTGTTTTTT
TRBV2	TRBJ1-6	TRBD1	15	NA	CASRVAGTGNSPLHF	TGTGCCAGCAGAGTTGCCGGGACAGGGAATTCACCCCTCCACTTT
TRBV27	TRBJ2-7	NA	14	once	CASSLQTEAYEQYF	TGTGCCAGCAGTTTACAGACAGAAGCCTACGAGCAGTACTTC
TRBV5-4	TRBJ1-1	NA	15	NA	CASRRRGEGSTEAFF	TGTGCCAGCAGAAGAAGGGGGGAGGGAAGCACTGAAGCTTTCTTT
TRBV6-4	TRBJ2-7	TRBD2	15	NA	CASSAGLAGVNEQYF	TGTGCCAGCAGCGCCGGACTAGCGGGAGTCAACGAGCAGTACTTC
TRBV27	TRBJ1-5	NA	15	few	CASSPVGLSNQPQHF	TGTGCCAGCAGTCCCGTGGGGCTTAGCAATCAGCCCCAGCATTTT
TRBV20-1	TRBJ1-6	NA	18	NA	CSASRMQRGAAYNSPLHF	TGCAGTGCTAGTCGGATGCAGCGGGGCGCTGCCTATAATTCACCCCTCCACTTT